This TCR beta chain came from a study of identical twins. The study, taken as a whole, reports: Cord blood's abundant beta clonotypes had fewer insertions, unlike memory repertoires.

The CDR3 has 17 amino acids. The germline V and J ends were trimmed by 6 bases and 7 bases, with 25 bases remaining between them. Germline V gives CDR1 MDHEN, CDR2 SYDVKM. On this clonotype itself: Its antigen is as yet unknown.

TCRdb reprocessed the 5' RACE reads with MiXCR, giving one entry per CDR3 protein. The repertoire holds 510,000 or so distinct CDR3 sequences, 13% to 15% seen once, with 0.35% to 0.45% in the top ten. Among all donors, each was a healthy Caucasian. This same sample was also part of a study on yellow fever vaccine responses in identical twins. That work states: Vaccine-induced T cell responses in twins were reportedly observed to appear partly convergent, partly personalized.

The chain recombines TRBV28 with TRBJ2-1; TRBD1 might be the D (7 bases). This sequence was found in a woman aged 18 to 35 in good health. The sample comprised CD4+ T cells sorted from blood. In DNA form, the CDR3 reads TGTGCCAGCAGCTACCGGGGGCATAGGACAGGTGGGAATGAGCAGTTCTTC. Amino acid sequence: CASSYRGHRTGGNEQFF.